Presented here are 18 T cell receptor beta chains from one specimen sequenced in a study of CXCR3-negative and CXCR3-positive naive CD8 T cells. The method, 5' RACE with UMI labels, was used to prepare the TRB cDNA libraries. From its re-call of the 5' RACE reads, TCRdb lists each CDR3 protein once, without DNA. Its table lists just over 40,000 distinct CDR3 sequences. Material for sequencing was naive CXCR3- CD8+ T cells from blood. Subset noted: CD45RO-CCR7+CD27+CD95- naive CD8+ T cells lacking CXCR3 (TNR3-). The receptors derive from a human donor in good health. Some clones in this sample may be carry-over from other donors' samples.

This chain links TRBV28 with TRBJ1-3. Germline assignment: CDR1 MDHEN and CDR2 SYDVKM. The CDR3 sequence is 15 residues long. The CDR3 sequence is CASSLLFGGGNTIYF.

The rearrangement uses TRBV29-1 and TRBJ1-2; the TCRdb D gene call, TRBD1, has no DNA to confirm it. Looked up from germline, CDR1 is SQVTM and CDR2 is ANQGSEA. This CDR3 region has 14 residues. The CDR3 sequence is CSVEGAGGHYGYTF.

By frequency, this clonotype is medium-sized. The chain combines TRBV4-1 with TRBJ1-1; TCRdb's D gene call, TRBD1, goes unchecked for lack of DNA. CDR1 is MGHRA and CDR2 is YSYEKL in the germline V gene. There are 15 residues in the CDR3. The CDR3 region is CASSQTAGVNTEAFF.

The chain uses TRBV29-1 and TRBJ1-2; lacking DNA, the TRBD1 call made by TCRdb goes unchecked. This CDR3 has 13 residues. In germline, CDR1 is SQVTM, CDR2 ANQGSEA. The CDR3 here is CSVGGGQVYGYTF.

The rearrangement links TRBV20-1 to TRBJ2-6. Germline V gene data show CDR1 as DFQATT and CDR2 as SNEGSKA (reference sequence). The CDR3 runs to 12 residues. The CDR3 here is CSASTGANVLTF.

This chain's CDR3 is CASSFGTGGDTQYF. The chain joins TRBV12-3 or TRBV12-4 to TRBJ2-3; TCRdb gives TRBD1 as the D gene, but with no DNA this cannot be confirmed. The CDR3 spans 14 residues.

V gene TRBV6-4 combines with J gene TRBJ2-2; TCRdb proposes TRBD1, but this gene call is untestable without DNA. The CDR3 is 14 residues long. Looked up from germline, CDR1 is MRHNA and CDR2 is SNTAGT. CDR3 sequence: CASKRTGDTGELFF.

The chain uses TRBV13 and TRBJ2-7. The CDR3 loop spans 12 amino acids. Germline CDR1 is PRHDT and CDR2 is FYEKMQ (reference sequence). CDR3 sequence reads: CASSSRYYEQYF.

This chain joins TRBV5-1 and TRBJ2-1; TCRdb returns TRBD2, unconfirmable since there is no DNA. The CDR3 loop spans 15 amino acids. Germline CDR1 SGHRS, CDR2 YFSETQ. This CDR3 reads CASSFPGWAYNEQFF.

The CDR3 spells CSAKMGQGAMNTEAFF. The chain joins TRBV20-1 to TRBJ1-1; TCRdb returns TRBD1, unconfirmable since there is no DNA. CDR1 is DFQATT and CDR2 is SNEGSKA in the germline V gene (reference sequence). CDR3 size: 16 residues.

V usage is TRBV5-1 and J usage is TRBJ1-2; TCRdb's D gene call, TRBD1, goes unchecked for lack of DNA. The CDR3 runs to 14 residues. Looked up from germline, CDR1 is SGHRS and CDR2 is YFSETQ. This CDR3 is CASAYGGRDYGYTF.

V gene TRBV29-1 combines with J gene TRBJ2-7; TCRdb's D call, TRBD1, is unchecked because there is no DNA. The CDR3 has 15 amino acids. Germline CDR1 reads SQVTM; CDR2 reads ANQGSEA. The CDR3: CSARARTGESYELYF.

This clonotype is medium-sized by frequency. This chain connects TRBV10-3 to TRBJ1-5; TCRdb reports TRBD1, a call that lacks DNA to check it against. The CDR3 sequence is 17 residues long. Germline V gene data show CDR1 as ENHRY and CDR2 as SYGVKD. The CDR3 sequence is CAISESEWGYRNQPQHF.

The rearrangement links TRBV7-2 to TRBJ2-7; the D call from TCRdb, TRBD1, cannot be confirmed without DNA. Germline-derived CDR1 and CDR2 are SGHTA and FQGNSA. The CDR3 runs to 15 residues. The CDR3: CASSLGQGGPYEQYF.

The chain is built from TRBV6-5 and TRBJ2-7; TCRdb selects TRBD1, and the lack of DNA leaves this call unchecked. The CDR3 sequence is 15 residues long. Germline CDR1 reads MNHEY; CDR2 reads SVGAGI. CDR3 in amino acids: CATQLTGDLSYEQYF.

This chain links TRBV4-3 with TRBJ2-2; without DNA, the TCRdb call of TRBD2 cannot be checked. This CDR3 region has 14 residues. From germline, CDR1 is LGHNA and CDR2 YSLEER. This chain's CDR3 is CASGPSGVTGELFF.

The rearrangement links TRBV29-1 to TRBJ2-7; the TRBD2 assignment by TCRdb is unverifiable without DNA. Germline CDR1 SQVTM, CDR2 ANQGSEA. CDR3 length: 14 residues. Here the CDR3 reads CSVDLASIPYEQYF.

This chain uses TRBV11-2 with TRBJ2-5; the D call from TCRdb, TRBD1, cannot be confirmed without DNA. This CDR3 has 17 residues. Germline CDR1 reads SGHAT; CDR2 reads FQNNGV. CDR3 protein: CASSFRGGRGLKETQYF.